The rows below give T cell receptor beta chains drawn from one sample of a study of T cell responses to AZD1222 COVID-19 vaccine. Sequencing used immunoSEQ multiplex PCR; TCRdb keeps in-frame clones, though not all of them. This sample has about 73,000 clones, with 80% to 90% found just once. The sample in question was peripheral blood, obtained 28 days after the second AZD1222 dose. The receptors stem from an adult who received the AZD1222 COVID-19 vaccine. Each CDR3 is given with its conserved first and last residue. A D gene is named only where the DNA matches it firmly. Clone size, where shown, is once, few, many, or a class for clones that have expanded.

V,J,size,D,CDR3,DNA
TRBV2,TRBJ1-2,-,TRBD1,CASSDRTFVGTGPYGYTF,TGTGCCAGCAGTGATCGGACTTTTGTGGGGACAGGACCATATGGCTACACCTTC
TRBV2,TRBJ1-2,-,-,CASSGAGSNYGYTF,TGTGCCAGCAGTGGGGCAGGGTCTAACTATGGCTACACCTTC
TRBV15,TRBJ1-3,-,-,CATSSLFRGARGNTIYF,TGTGCCACCAGCAGCCTATTTCGGGGGGCGAGGGGAAACACCATATATTTT
TRBV2,TRBJ1-1,-,-,CASSEAWGAVSAFF,TGTGCCAGCAGTGAAGCGTGGGGGGCCGTCTCGGCTTTCTTT
TRBV5-6,TRBJ2-1,-,TRBD2,CASSSSTSGGLSYNEQFF,TGTGCCAGCAGCTCCTCGACTAGCGGGGGCCTCTCCTACAATGAGCAGTTCTTC
TRBV11-3,TRBJ2-5,few,-,CASTPTGTRRQETQYF,TGTGCCAGCACCCCGACCGGGACAAGACGCCAAGAGACCCAGTACTTC
TRBV2,TRBJ2-2,-,TRBD2,CASRRWGSGVNTGELFF,TGTGCCAGCAGGCGGTGGGGTAGCGGGGTGAACACCGGGGAGCTGTTTTTT
TRBV10-3,TRBJ2-1,few,TRBD2,CAISSRGGTGNYNEQFF,TGTGCCATCTCTTCCCGCGGGGGTACAGGAAACTACAATGAGCAGTTCTTC
TRBV7-2,TRBJ2-7,-,-,CASSLGAAAGKDEQYF,TGTGCCAGCAGCTTAGGGGCAGCGGCAGGGAAGGACGAGCAGTACTTC
TRBV7-2,TRBJ1-2,-,-,CASSLFPESGDYGYTF,TGTGCCAGCAGCTTGTTCCCGGAAAGCGGGGACTATGGCTACACCTTC
TRBV7-9,TRBJ2-2,-,-,CASSLFGNTGELFF,TGTGCCAGCAGCTTATTCGGAAACACCGGGGAGCTGTTTTTT
TRBV18,TRBJ2-5,-,-,CASSPPGARETQYF,TGTGCCAGCTCACCTCCAGGGGCACGGGAGACCCAGTACTTC
TRBV30,TRBJ1-1,-,-,CAWRKVGGTEAFF,TGTGCCTGGAGGAAAGTCGGGGGCACTGAAGCTTTCTTT
TRBV9,TRBJ1-2,-,TRBD1,CASSVGPTGATLGYTF,TGTGCCAGCAGCGTAGGCCCGACAGGGGCCACTCTTGGCTACACCTTC
TRBV7-6,TRBJ1-3,-,-,CASSLGPGANGNTIYF,TGTGCCAGCAGCTTAGGTCCGGGGGCAAATGGAAACACCATATATTTT
TRBV19,TRBJ1-2,few,-,CASKEGIYGYTF,TGTGCCAGTAAGGAGGGGATCTATGGCTACACCTTC
TRBV28,TRBJ2-3,-,-,CASSTPGLVRDTQYF,TGTGCCAGCAGTACTCCGGGGCTTGTGAGGGATACGCAGTATTTT
TRBV7-8,TRBJ1-3,-,-,CASSSTGTRRSGNTIYF,TGTGCCAGCAGCTCTACCGGGACACGCCGCTCTGGAAACACCATATATTTT
TRBV23-1,TRBJ2-1,-,TRBD1,CASSQMRTGCYNEQFF,TGCGCCAGCAGTCAGATGCGGACAGGGTGTTACAATGAGCAGTTCTTC
TRBV29-1,TRBJ1-2,-,-,CSVDRGIYGYTF,TGCAGCGTTGACCGCGGGATCTATGGCTACACCTTC
TRBV28,TRBJ2-3,-,-,CASSPPKWPGTDTQYF,TGTGCCAGCAGTCCCCCGAAATGGCCTGGCACAGATACGCAGTATTTT
TRBV6-5,TRBJ1-2,-,TRBD1,CASKIQGGYGYTF,TGTGCCAGCAAAATACAGGGGGGCTATGGCTACACCTTC
TRBV2,TRBJ2-5,-,-,CASSEPAGRGRETQYF,TGTGCCAGCAGTGAACCCGCCGGAAGGGGTCGGGAGACCCAGTACTTC
TRBV18,TRBJ2-5,-,-,CASSDQETQYF,TGTGCCAGCTCCGACCAAGAGACCCAGTACTTC
TRBV9,TRBJ1-1,-,-,CASSPGTHTEAFF,TGTGCCAGCAGCCCAGGTACACACACTGAAGCTTTCTTT
TRBV11-3,TRBJ2-2,-,-,CASSPRPDTGELFF,TGTGCCAGCAGCCCGCGACCCGACACCGGGGAGCTGTTTTTT
TRBV7-9,TRBJ1-1,-,TRBD1,CASSLVRDRGSTEAFF,TGTGCCAGCAGCTTAGTCAGGGACAGGGGTTCCACTGAAGCTTTCTTT
TRBV23-1,TRBJ1-2,-,-,CASSQSGDGYTF,TGCGCCAGCAGTCAATCAGGGGATGGCTACACCTTC